Detailed here is one T cell receptor (beta chain). Original handling: Counts of nucleated cells, estimated from reference gene primer amplification, were obtained. TCRdb keeps only in-frame clones here, not all; method: immunoSEQ multiplex PCR. V and J calls and clone size are as listed in that table; D and trimming were resolved from the DNA. The data hold about 190,000 clones, with around 87% observed a single time. The sample originates from a study of blood T cell repertoires in COVID-19. Across the study: Some COVID-19 samples were acute and others convalescent; all came from the United States, Italy and Spain. PBMCs, B-cell-depleted T cells, or T cells provided the cDNA or gDNA that made up the material.

The sequenced material came from peripheral blood. This clonotype was obtained from a man aged 40-55 years with active or convalescent COVID-19.

The CDR3 coding sequence is TGCGCCAGCAGTGCCGGGGGAGAAGCTTTCTTT. This gives the protein CASSAGGEAFF. The chain recombines TRBV10-1 with TRBJ1-1; D is perhaps TRBD1 (5 bases). Germline lookup yields CDR1 WNHNN and CDR2 SYGVQD (reference sequence). This CDR3 is built from 11 residues. V lost 4 bases and J 8 bases, leaving 8 bases between the germline ends.